This TCR beta chain was recovered during a study of T cell repertoires in cytomegalovirus infection (dated by TCRdb to the late 2010s). A note on the overall study: The HLA type of each donor mattered for the analysis, because public TCR beta signatures pointed to carriage of CMV infection along with the matching HLA type. The full study reports these points: The ex vivo response was dominated by HLA-C-restricted CMV-specific TCR beta clonotypes, which also provided the single most frequent clonotype in two of eight donors. Carriers of CMV infection plus the relevant HLA type were discriminated by the cumulative frequency of public TCR beta family members in the study cohort and in an independent approximately 400-donor cohort.

Sequencing relied on an Illumina HiSeq 1500. TCRdb's own reprocessing of the public reads used fastp at Q25 and MiXCR and kept productive beta chains. One record per CDR3 amino acid sequence lists the most common genes and DNA. The table for this sample lists 250,000 to 300,000 distinct CDR3 sequences; roughly 15% of them were counted only once. 8.8% of the sample is held by the ten biggest clonotypes. There are many counts of this clonotype. Its antigen is not yet known. No base quality values were provided; no much bigger clone lies one nucleotide off. Including the terminal cysteine and phenylalanine, the CDR3 comprises 16 residues. Here the CDR3 DNA is all that survives: 48 bases in frame from base 1. The germline V gene sets CDR1 to MDHEN and CDR2 to SYDVKM. V has 4 bases trimmed and J has 2 bases trimmed; junction bases matching no gene number 6.

Here the chain combines TRBV28 and TRBJ2-1; 9 of the junction bases match TRBD2. Sequenced sample: PBMCs. The TCR originated in a human donor in good health (CMV status not recorded). Some clones in this sample may be carry-over from other donors' samples. The sequence in DNA is TGTGCCAGCAGTTCCCCAGCGGGAGGAGCCTACAATGAGCAGTTCTTC. This sequence encodes CASSSPAGGAYNEQFF.